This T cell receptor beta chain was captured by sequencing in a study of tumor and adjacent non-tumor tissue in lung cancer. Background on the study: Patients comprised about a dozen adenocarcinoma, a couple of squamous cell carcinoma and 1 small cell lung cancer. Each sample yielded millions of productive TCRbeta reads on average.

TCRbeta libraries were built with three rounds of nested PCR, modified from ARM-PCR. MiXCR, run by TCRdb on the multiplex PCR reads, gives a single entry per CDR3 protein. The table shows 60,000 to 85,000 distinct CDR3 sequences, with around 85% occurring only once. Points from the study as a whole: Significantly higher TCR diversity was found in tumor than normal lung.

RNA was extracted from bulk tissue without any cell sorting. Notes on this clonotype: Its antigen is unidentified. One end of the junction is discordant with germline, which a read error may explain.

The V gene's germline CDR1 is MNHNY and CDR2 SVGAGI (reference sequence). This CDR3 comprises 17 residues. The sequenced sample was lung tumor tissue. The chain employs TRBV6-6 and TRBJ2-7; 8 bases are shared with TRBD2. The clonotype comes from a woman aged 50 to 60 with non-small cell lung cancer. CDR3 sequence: CASNYSPPSGSTYEQCF. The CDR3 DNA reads TGTGCCAGCAATTACTCGCCTCCAAGCGGGAGTACCTACGAGCAGTGCTTC.